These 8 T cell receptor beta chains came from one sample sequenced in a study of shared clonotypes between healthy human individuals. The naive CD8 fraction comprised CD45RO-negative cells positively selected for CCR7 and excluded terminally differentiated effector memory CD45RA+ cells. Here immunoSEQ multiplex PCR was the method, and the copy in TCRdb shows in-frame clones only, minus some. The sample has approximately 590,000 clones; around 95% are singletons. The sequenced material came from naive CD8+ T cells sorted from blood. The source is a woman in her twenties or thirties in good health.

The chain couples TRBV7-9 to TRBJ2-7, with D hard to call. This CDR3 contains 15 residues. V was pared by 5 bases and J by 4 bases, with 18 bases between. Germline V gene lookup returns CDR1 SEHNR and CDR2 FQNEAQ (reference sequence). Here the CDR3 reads CASSPLVAGEYEQYF. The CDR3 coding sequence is TGTGCCAGCAGCCCCCTGGTGGCAGGAGAATACGAGCAGTACTTC.

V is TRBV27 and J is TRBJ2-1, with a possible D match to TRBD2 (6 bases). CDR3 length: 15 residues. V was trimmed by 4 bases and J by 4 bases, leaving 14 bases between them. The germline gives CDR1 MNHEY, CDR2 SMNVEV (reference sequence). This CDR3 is CASSSGRGRYNEQFF. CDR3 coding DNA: TGTGCCAGCAGTTCTGGGCGGGGTCGATACAATGAGCAGTTCTTC.

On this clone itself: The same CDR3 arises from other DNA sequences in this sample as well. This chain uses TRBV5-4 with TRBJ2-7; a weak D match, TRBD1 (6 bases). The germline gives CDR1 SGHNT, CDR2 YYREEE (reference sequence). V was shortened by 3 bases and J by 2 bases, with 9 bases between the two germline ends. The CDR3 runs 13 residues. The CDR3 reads CASSSGQTYEQYF. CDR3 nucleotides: TGTGCCAGCAGCTCCGGACAGACCTACGAGCAGTACTTC. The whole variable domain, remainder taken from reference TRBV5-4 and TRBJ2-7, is ETGVTQSPTHLIKTRGQQVTLRCSSQSGHNTVSWYQQALGQGPQFIFQYYREEENGRGNFPPRFSGLQFPNYSSELNVNALELDDSALYLCASSSGQTYEQYFGPGTRLTVT.

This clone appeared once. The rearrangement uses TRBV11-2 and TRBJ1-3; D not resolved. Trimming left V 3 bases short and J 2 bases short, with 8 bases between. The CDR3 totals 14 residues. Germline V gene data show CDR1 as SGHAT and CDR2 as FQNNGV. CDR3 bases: TGTGCCAGCAGCTTCCTAGGGACTGGAAACACCATATATTTT. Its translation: CASSFLGTGNTIYF.

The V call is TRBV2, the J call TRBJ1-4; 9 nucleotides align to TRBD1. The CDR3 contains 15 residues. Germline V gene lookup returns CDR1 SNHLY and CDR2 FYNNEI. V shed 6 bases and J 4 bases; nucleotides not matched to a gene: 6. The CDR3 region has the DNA TGTGCCAGCAGCGGACAGGGGAATAATAATGAAAAACTGTTTTTT. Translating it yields CASSGQGNNNEKLFF.

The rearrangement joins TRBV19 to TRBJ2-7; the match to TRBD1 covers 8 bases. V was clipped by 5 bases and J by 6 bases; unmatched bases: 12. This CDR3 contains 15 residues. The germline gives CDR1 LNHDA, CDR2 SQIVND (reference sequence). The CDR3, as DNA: TGTGCCAGTAGTCCTCGGACAGGGCAGTCGGGCGAGCAGTACTTC. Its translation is CASSPRTGQSGEQYF.

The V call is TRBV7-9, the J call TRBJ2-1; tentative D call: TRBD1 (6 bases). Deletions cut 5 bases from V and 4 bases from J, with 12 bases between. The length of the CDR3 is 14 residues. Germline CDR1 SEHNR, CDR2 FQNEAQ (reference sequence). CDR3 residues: CASSRTEGYNEQFF. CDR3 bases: TGTGCCAGCAGCCGGACAGAAGGGTACAATGAGCAGTTCTTC.

The CDR3 region has the DNA TGTGCCAGCAGCCTCGGAGCCGCGACAAACAATGAGCAGTTCTTC. Residues: CASSLGAATNNEQFF. The genes are TRBV5-4 and TRBJ2-1; no clear D. Germline V gene sequence: CDR1 SGHNT, CDR2 YYREEE (reference sequence). V was clipped by 4 bases and J by 5 bases, with 16 bases between them. This CDR3 has 15 amino acids.